A single sample gave rise to the 20 T cell receptor beta chains below, sequenced in a study of blood T cell repertoires in COVID-19. Assay: immunoSEQ multiplex PCR; the TCRdb copy retains only in-frame clones and omits some. The repertoire consists of under 250,000 clones, with about four fifths occurring once and the leading ten covering 2% to 3%. Sequences were obtained from peripheral blood. These receptor sequences come from a middle-aged woman with active or convalescent COVID-19.

The chain recombines TRBV5-6 with TRBJ1-1; 8 nucleotides line up with TRBD1. This CDR3 has 14 residues. Germline V gene lookup returns CDR1 SGHDT and CDR2 YYEEEE. V was clipped by 2 bases and J by 5 bases; unmatched bases: 5. Here the CDR3 DNA reads TGTGCCAGCAGCTTTACAGGGGGAGGGACTGAAGCTTTCTTT. This codes for CASSFTGGGTEAFF.

This clone was counted a single time. The chain employs TRBV19 and TRBJ2-7; a weak D match, TRBD1 (5 bases). Germline V gene sequence: CDR1 LNHDA, CDR2 SQIVND (reference sequence). The CDR3 is 14 amino acids. V lost 5 bases, J lost 3 bases, and 14 bases lay in between. The CDR3 bases are TGTGCCAGTAGTGATTTTGGGGCTGGCTACGAGCAGTACTTC. Protein product: CASSDFGAGYEQYF.

This clone appeared once. V gene TRBV6-1 combines with J gene TRBJ2-2; 9 bases are shared with TRBD2. CDR3 size: 16 residues. V was pared by 2 bases and J by 3 bases, with 4 bases of the junction left unmatched. Germline V CDR1 and CDR2: MNHNS, SASEGT. The chain's CDR3 is CASSENLAGYTGELFF. CDR3 DNA sequence: TGTGCCAGCAGTGAAAACCTAGCGGGGTACACCGGGGAGCTGTTTTTT.

This chain links TRBV6-2 or TRBV6-3 with TRBJ1-4, with D perhaps matching TRBD1 (5 bases). This CDR3 is built from 16 residues. Trimming pared 3 bases from V and 2 bases from J, leaving 13 bases between. Per germline, CDR1 MNHEY and CDR2 SVGEGT. The CDR3 sequence: CASSYSATATNEKLFF. In DNA form, the CDR3 reads TGTGCCAGCAGTTATTCCGCGACAGCGACTAATGAAAAACTGTTTTTT.

The chain combines TRBV30 with TRBJ1-5, with 11 bases aligning to TRBD1. The length of the CDR3 is 17 residues. Germline values: CDR1 GTSNPN, CDR2 SVGIG (reference sequence). The V segment lost 1 base and the J segment 0 bases; nucleotides outside the gene matches: 5. Here the CDR3 DNA reads TGTGCCTGGAGTGCAGGGACAGGGGGAAGTAGCAATCAGCCCCAGCATTTT. This translates into CAWSAGTGGSSNQPQHF.

The table lists this clone with a count of one. The same CDR3 also results from other DNA sequences found in this sample. The V and J genes are TRBV24-1 and TRBJ2-1; TRBD2 aligns across 13 bases. After removal of 2 bases from V and 4 bases from J, the junction contained 7 bases not matched to a gene. The CDR3 has 18 amino acids. The germline V gene encodes CDR1 KGHDR and CDR2 SFDVKD. In DNA, the CDR3 is TGTGCCACCAGTGATTCTACTAGCGGGAGGGCCGGGTACAATGAGCAGTTCTTC. Encoded protein: CATSDSTSGRAGYNEQFF.

The V and J genes are TRBV27 and TRBJ1-6; the match to TRBD1 covers 8 bases. The CDR3 sequence is 15 residues long. CDR1 is MNHEY, CDR2 SMNVEV, per germline (reference sequence). Unmatched junction bases numbered 6, after V lost 6 bases and J lost 5 bases. CDR3 DNA: TGTGCCAGCAGATCGGACAGGGCCAATAATTCACCCCTCCACTTT. Amino acid sequence: CASRSDRANNSPLHF.

V gene TRBV2 combines with J gene TRBJ1-5; D unresolved. V was cut by 5 bases and J by 6 bases, with 14 bases left in between. The CDR3 runs 14 residues. The V gene's germline CDR1 is SNHLY and CDR2 FYNNEI. The CDR3 spells CASSPDNSGQPQHF. The DNA of the CDR3 is TGTGCCAGCAGTCCTGACAATAGCGGTCAGCCCCAGCATTTT.

The CDR3 reads CASSLIPNPDRDGGYTF. CDR3 nucleotide sequence: TGCGCCAGCAGCTTGATCCCGAATCCGGACAGGGATGGTGGCTACACCTTC. V gene TRBV5-1 combines with J gene TRBJ1-2; 8 bases fit TRBD1. Germline CDR1 and CDR2: SGHRS and YFSETQ. With V trimmed by 1 base and J by 7 bases, 15 bases remained unmatched. This CDR3 has 17 amino acids.

The chain recombines TRBV3-1 (or the pseudogene TRBV3-2) with TRBJ1-1, with D uncertain. This CDR3 has 15 amino acids. The germline V gene has CDR1 LGHDT and CDR2 YNNKEL (reference sequence). Trimming left V 5 bases short and J 1 base short, with 14 bases between. DNA for the CDR3: TGTGCCAGCAGCTCCGCGGTTATTACGAACACTGAAGCTTTCTTT. Translating it yields CASSSAVITNTEAFF.

This chain connects TRBV23-1 to TRBJ2-7, with TRBD1 identical over 9 bases. TRBV23-1 is an ORF; its function is uncertain. This CDR3 has 15 amino acids. With 6 bases clipped from V and 3 bases from J, the junction kept 9 bases outside the gene matches. CDR3 in DNA: TGCGCCAGCAGCCTGGGACAGGGAATTTGCTACGAGCAGTACTTC. Translation gives CASSLGQGICYEQYF.

This clone has only one observation. The chain uses TRBV7-3 and TRBJ2-3; 12 bases line up with TRBD2. Unmatched junction bases numbered 2, after V lost 4 bases and J lost 6 bases. The CDR3 runs 14 residues. In germline, CDR1 is SGHTA, CDR2 FQGTGA. CDR3 amino acids: CASSSGLAGDTQYF. The DNA for the CDR3 is TGTGCCAGCAGCTCGGGACTAGCGGGCGATACGCAGTATTTT.

The rearrangement joins TRBV29-1 to TRBJ2-7; D is undetermined. There are 12 residues in the CDR3. CDR1 and CDR2 (germline): SQVTM, ANQGSEA. The V end was cut by 4 bases, the J end by 5 bases, with 12 bases between. The CDR3 is CSVALRVHEQYF. CDR3 DNA: TGCAGCGTTGCGTTGAGAGTCCACGAGCAGTACTTC.

The gene calls are TRBV7-2 and TRBJ1-1; no firm D call. In germline, CDR1 is SGHTA, CDR2 FQGNSA. The ends were cut back, 1 base at V and 6 bases at J, with 9 bases in the middle. CDR3 size: 13 residues. The CDR3 nucleotides read TGTGCCAGCAGCTTAGATTGGGGAGCTGAAGCTTTCTTT. Protein sequence: CASSLDWGAEAFF. The full variable domain, in which reference TRBV7-2 and TRBJ1-1 provide the parts outside the CDR3, is GAGVSQSPSNKVTEKGKDVELRCDPISGHTALYWYRQSLGQGLEFLIYFQGNSAPDKSGLPSDRFSAERTGGSVSTLTIQRTQQEDSAVYLCASSLDWGAEAFFGQGTRLTVV.

The chain has TRBV25-1 and TRBJ1-1; D not resolved. Germline V gene lookup returns CDR1 MGHDK and CDR2 SYGVNS. V was shortened by 1 base and J by 8 bases, with 8 bases between the two germline ends. This CDR3 has 12 amino acids. For the CDR3, the DNA is TGTGCCAGCAGTGAATCTTCGCAGGAAGCTTTCTTT. Its translation is CASSESSQEAFF.

CDR3 in DNA: TGTGCCAGCGGGGACAGGGTGTACACCGGGGAGCTGTTTTTT. Translated, it gives CASGDRVYTGELFF. The chain uses TRBV9 and TRBJ2-2; 9 bases agree with TRBD1. Germline V gene sequence: CDR1 SGDLS, CDR2 YYNGEE. The V gene end was trimmed by 7 bases and the J gene end by 3 bases; junction bases not matched to a gene: 4. CDR3 length equals 14 residues.

The chain combines TRBV27 with TRBJ1-1; 7 positions agree with TRBD1. Looked up from germline, CDR1 is MNHEY and CDR2 is SMNVEV (reference sequence). There are 14 residues in the CDR3. Trimming took 5 bases from V and 3 from J; bases not matched to a gene: 6. DNA for the CDR3: TGTGCCAGCAGTCCCGACAGGGAGTACACTGAAGCTTTCTTT. It yields the protein CASSPDREYTEAFF.

This chain connects TRBV19 to TRBJ1-2; D perhaps matches TRBD1 (6 bases). The germline V gene has CDR1 LNHDA and CDR2 SQIVND (reference sequence). The V gene lost 10 bases and the J gene lost 1 base, with 19 bases spanning the gap. The CDR3 is 15 amino acids. DNA of the CDR3: TGTGCCACTCGGACAGCCCACCAGTATAACTATGGCTACACCTTC. Translated: CATRTAHQYNYGYTF. The whole variable domain, remainder taken from reference TRBV19 and TRBJ1-2, is DGGITQSPKYLFRKEGQNVTLSCEQNLNHDAMYWYRQDPGQGLRLIYYSQIVNDFQKGDIAEGYSVSREKKESFPLTVTSAQKNPTAFYLCATRTAHQYNYGYTFGSGTRLTVV.

This chain joins TRBV5-8 and TRBJ1-4, with D possibly matching TRBD1 (5 bases). The V and J ends lost 4 bases and 0 bases respectively, with 16 bases between them. The germline V gene encodes CDR1 SGHTS and CDR2 YDEGEE. The CDR3 runs to 17 residues. DNA for the CDR3: TGTGCCAGCAGCCCACCAAGGGGATCTTCAACTAATGAAAAACTGTTTTTT. It is translated as CASSPPRGSSTNEKLFF.

The J gene is TRBJ1-5, the V gene TRBV19, with 7 bases lining up with TRBD1. CDR1 LNHDA and CDR2 SQIVND come from the germline V gene (reference sequence). The V segment lost 1 base and the J segment 4 bases; nucleotides outside the gene matches: 1. The CDR3 runs 14 residues. The CDR3 DNA is TGTGCCAGTAGTATAGCACAGGGGAATCAGCCCCAGCATTTT. It specifies CASSIAQGNQPQHF.